This is a list of T cell receptor beta chains from one sample in a study of blood T cell repertoires in COVID-19. TCRdb's copy holds only in-frame clones and misses some; the assay was immunoSEQ multiplex PCR. There are some 85,000 clones in the sample; 80% occur only once, and under 25% lies in the top ten. The material sequenced was peripheral blood. The receptors here all came from a woman aged 80 or over with acute or convalescent COVID-19. Each CDR3 is given with its conserved first and last residue. D genes are given only for firm matches.

TRBV7-9	.	TRBJ2-5	CASSFTGRGETQYF
TRBV30	TRBD2	TRBJ2-3	CAWSPGLAGVGDTQYF
TRBV5-1	.	TRBJ1-4	CASSPTGTNEKLFF
TRBV29-1	.	TRBJ1-3	CSVELHSGNTIYF
TRBV15	TRBD2	TRBJ2-3	CATSRAPTSGGLTDTQYF
TRBV7-3	TRBD1	TRBJ2-3	CASSLNVRPGQGANTQYF
TRBV7-9	.	TRBJ2-7	CASATSYEQYF
TRBV5-4	.	TRBJ2-3	CASSLSNGGRQMF
TRBV5-1	TRBD1	TRBJ2-4	CAGKGAAKNIQYF
TRBV2	.	TRBJ1-1	CASSVEGGHTEAFF
TRBV7-6	TRBD1	TRBJ1-2	CASSGSGGYGYTF
TRBV10-3	TRBD2	TRBJ2-3	CAIRAPGLAGPSTDTQYF
TRBV7-6	.	TRBJ2-3	CASSLHPRLAEATDTQYF
TRBV7-9	TRBD1	TRBJ1-2	CASSLMGQGLYGYTF
TRBV6-5	.	TRBJ2-7	CASSYRDFSYEQYF
TRBV12-5	TRBD1	TRBJ2-3	CASGRTGGLDTQYF
TRBV19	.	TRBJ1-1	CASSISTGGTEAFF
TRBV7-9	.	TRBJ1-1	CASSYPGTVNTEAFF
TRBV2	TRBD1	TRBJ2-4	CASRPEQGANIQYF
TRBV7-3	.	TRBJ1-1	CASSHTENTEAFF
TRBV6-5	.	TRBJ1-5	CASSYRGSGNQPQHF
TRBV24-1	TRBD2	TRBJ2-3	CATSGTSGRENTQYF
TRBV18	TRBD2	TRBJ2-7	CASSPLSGVGNEQYF
TRBV6-5	.	TRBJ1-5	CASSHYEGGNQPQHF
TRBV6-5	TRBD1	TRBJ2-7	CASSPHRGVSYEQYF
TRBV5-1	TRBD1	TRBJ2-3	CASSIGQGATDTQYF
TRBV28	.	TRBJ2-1	CASSLYGRANNEQFF
TRBV5-5	.	TRBJ2-7	CASSAGSPAYEQYF
TRBV5-1	.	TRBJ1-5	CASSLGGVINQPQHF
TRBV5-5	.	TRBJ2-4	CASSLGYSLNIQYF
TRBV19	TRBD1	TRBJ2-2	CASSLTGVTGELFF
TRBV19	.	TRBJ2-3	CASSSGPRGDTQYF
TRBV5-1	.	TRBJ2-3	CASSLFLRADTQYF
TRBV11-2	.	TRBJ1-3	CASTEFSGAHSGNTIYF
TRBV5-1	.	TRBJ1-2	CASSFPDNLGGYTF
TRBV19	.	TRBJ1-5	CASTSLPRSNQPQHF
TRBV3-1/TRBV3-2	.	TRBJ2-7	CASSQVNEQYF
TRBV27	TRBD1	TRBJ1-4	CASSKGGGTGAEKLFF
TRBV27	.	TRBJ2-1	CASSSGFHEQFF
TRBV18	.	TRBJ1-2	CASSPPHGLGSYTF
TRBV19	.	TRBJ1-1	CASSIGGLMNTEAFF
TRBV11-3	TRBD2	TRBJ2-3	CASSLVAGAQYF
TRBV5-1	TRBD1	TRBJ1-2	CASSLGTGALSYGYTF
TRBV5-5	TRBD1	TRBJ2-1	CASSPVDRNEQFF
TRBV10-2	.	TRBJ1-1	CASSDRGNTEAFF
TRBV7-9	.	TRBJ1-1	CASSFVSDTEAFF
TRBV15	.	TRBJ2-2	CATSKAVNTGELFF
TRBV7-2	.	TRBJ1-1	CASSLLGTRNTEAFF
TRBV5-4	.	TRBJ2-5	CASSLRGVQGKTQYF
TRBV28	TRBD1	TRBJ2-7	CASSTPGTGSHEQYF
TRBV7-8	TRBD1	TRBJ1-6	CASSTGTGHNSPLHF
TRBV2	TRBD2	TRBJ2-7	CASRRTSGSNHEQYF
TRBV6-1	TRBD1	TRBJ1-6	CASSEARGRKPLHF
TRBV30	TRBD1	TRBJ1-1	CAWYRDRGTRLNTEAFF
TRBV2	.	TRBJ2-3	CAWRRGILDTQYF
TRBV25-1	TRBD1	TRBJ1-6	CASSHGQGPMAPLHF
TRBV15	TRBD1	TRBJ1-1	CATSPRTGGTEAFF
TRBV12-3/TRBV12-4	.	TRBJ1-1	CASSREIQGEAFF
TRBV7-7	TRBD1	TRBJ2-5	CASSSGQGLGTQYF
TRBV3-1/TRBV3-2	TRBD2	TRBJ2-5	CASSQEWLAGTQETQYF